Presented here are 19 T cell receptor beta chains from one specimen sequenced in a study of blood T cell repertoires in COVID-19. Assay: immunoSEQ multiplex PCR; the TCRdb copy retains only in-frame clones and omits some. The data hold about 250,000 clones, with around 83% observed a single time. Sequencing was done on a sample of peripheral blood. The receptors stem from a man aged 80 or over with acute or convalescent COVID-19.

This clone was observed a single time. The rearrangement links TRBV7-2 to TRBJ2-7; 11 nucleotides align to TRBD2. The CDR3 runs to 14 residues. Germline V gene data show CDR1 as SGHTA and CDR2 as FQGNSA. Trimming took 2 bases from V and 5 from J; bases not matched to a gene: 2. This chain's CDR3 is CASSLQLAGDEQYF. The CDR3 DNA follows: TGTGCCAGCAGCTTACAACTAGCGGGAGACGAGCAGTACTTC.

The chain combines TRBV5-5 with TRBJ2-1; D perhaps matches TRBD1 (5 bases). Germline values: CDR1 SGHKS, CDR2 YYEKEE (reference sequence). Trimming pared 0 bases from V and 7 bases from J, leaving 8 bases between. The CDR3 is 13 amino acids. The CDR3 sequence: CASSLVGVNEQFF. CDR3 nucleotide sequence: TGTGCCAGCAGCTTGGTAGGGGTGAATGAGCAGTTCTTC.

The chain links TRBV2 to TRBJ2-1; 11 nucleotides align to TRBD2. CDR3 length equals 15 residues. Germline CDR1 and CDR2: SNHLY and FYNNEI. V lost 5 bases and J lost 4; bases outside the gene matches: 4. DNA of the CDR3: TGTGCCAGCAGTCGTGGGACTAGCGGATACAATGAGCAGTTCTTC. Its translation is CASSRGTSGYNEQFF.

This clone was recorded a few times. This rearrangement joins TRBV2 to TRBJ2-6, with a weak D call TRBD1 (6 bases). Germline loops: CDR1 SNHLY, CDR2 FYNNEI. There are 16 residues in the CDR3. Trimming shortened V by 4 bases and J by 1 base, and 11 bases separated the two germline ends. The CDR3 loop is CASSGPQGSGANVLTF. In nucleotides, the CDR3 is TGTGCCAGCAGTGGGCCCCAGGGGTCTGGGGCCAACGTCCTGACTTTC.

The chain links TRBV6-5 to TRBJ1-6, with TRBD1 matching over 7 bases. Germline trimming cut 0 bases from V and 14 bases from J; bases unmatched to any gene: 7. CDR1 and CDR2 from the germline V gene are MNHEY and SVGAGI. CDR3 length equals 14 residues. The CDR3 DNA sequence: TGTGCCAGCAGTTACTCTCTACCGCAGGGGGCCCTCCACTTT. Translating it yields CASSYSLPQGALHF.

On this clone itself: This sample also contains other DNA sequences that code for the same CDR3. J is TRBJ1-2 and V is TRBV3-1 (or the pseudogene TRBV3-2); D remains ambiguous. Trimming removed 1 base from V and 2 bases from J, with 5 bases in between. The CDR3 runs 13 residues. Looked up from germline, CDR1 is LGHDT and CDR2 is YNNKEL (reference sequence). The CDR3 protein is CASSQGQNYGYTF. CDR3 sequence (DNA): TGTGCCAGCAGCCAAGGACAAAACTATGGCTACACCTTC.

The chain employs TRBV27 and TRBJ2-6; maybe TRBD2 (6 bases). With 2 bases removed from V and 1 base from J, the gap between germline ends came to 15 bases. This CDR3 contains 18 residues. The germline V gene encodes CDR1 MNHEY and CDR2 SMNVEV (reference sequence). The CDR3 loop reads CASSLLGREVSGANVLTF. The CDR3 DNA reads TGTGCCAGCAGTTTACTGGGCAGGGAGGTATCTGGGGCCAACGTCCTGACTTTC.

The chain combines TRBV7-9 with TRBJ2-1, with D possibly being TRBD2 (6 bases). The V gene's germline CDR1 is SEHNR and CDR2 FQNEAQ (reference sequence). CDR3 size: 14 residues. V lost 1 base to trimming and J lost 10 bases, with 14 bases between them. Here the CDR3 reads CASSLEARAGEQFF. CDR3 DNA: TGTGCCAGCAGCTTAGAGGCGCGGGCGGGGGAGCAGTTCTTC.

The chain links TRBV15 to TRBJ2-3; a weak D match, TRBD1 (5 bases). CDR3 length: 15 amino acids. The germline V gene encodes CDR1 LNHNV and CDR2 YYDKDF (reference sequence). V shed 1 base and J shed 2 bases, with 10 bases lying between them. This chain's CDR3 is CATSRARDHTDTQYF. The CDR3 nucleotides are TGTGCCACCAGCAGAGCCAGGGATCACACAGATACGCAGTATTTT.

V usage is TRBV6-2 or TRBV6-3 and J usage is TRBJ2-1, with D unresolved. CDR1 is MNHEY and CDR2 is SVGEGT in the germline V gene. Between the trimmed V and J ends, which lost 2 bases and 9 bases, there was a span of 11 bases. The CDR3 length is 13 residues. DNA for the CDR3: TGTGCCAGCAGTTACCCTATTGTTGGTGAGCAGTTCTTC. Its protein product is CASSYPIVGEQFF.

V gene TRBV11-2 combines with J gene TRBJ2-2; D ambiguous. Germline lookup yields CDR1 SGHAT and CDR2 FQNNGV. The CDR3 contains 12 residues. Between the trimmed V and J ends, which lost 4 bases and 3 bases, there was a span of 3 bases. Here the CDR3 reads CASSSYTGELFF. DNA for the CDR3: TGTGCCAGCAGCTCATACACCGGGGAGCTGTTTTTT.

V and J are TRBV5-4 and TRBJ2-7; TRBD1 matches 9 bases. The ends lost 3 bases at V and 2 bases at J; junction bases unmatched: 15. Germline V CDR1 and CDR2: SGHNT, YYREEE (reference sequence). The CDR3 is made up of 18 amino acids. The CDR3 sequence: CASSSHRDRVIPTYEQYF. The CDR3 DNA sequence: TGTGCCAGCAGCTCTCACCGGGACAGGGTTATCCCCACCTACGAGCAGTACTTC.

The chain is built from TRBV10-2 and TRBJ1-3, with D uncertain. Trimming shortened V by 6 bases and J by 2 bases, and 5 bases separated the two germline ends. This CDR3 is built from 12 residues. The germline gives CDR1 WSHSY, CDR2 SAAADI. The CDR3 loop is CASSSTGNTIYF. The CDR3, as DNA: TGCGCCAGCAGCAGTACTGGAAACACCATATATTTT.

The chain couples TRBV3-1 (or the pseudogene TRBV3-2) to TRBJ2-3, with 8 bases identical to TRBD2. Per germline, CDR1 LGHDT and CDR2 YNNKEL (reference sequence). The ends lost 8 bases at V and 5 bases at J; junction bases unmatched: 12. This CDR3 spans 15 amino acids. DNA for the CDR3: TGTGCCAGCGCCCCAGGGGCGGGAGGTCGAGATACGCAGTATTTT. Residues: CASAPGAGGRDTQYF.

This clone was counted a few times. V is TRBV4-1 and J is TRBJ2-1; 8 bases map to TRBD2. CDR3 length: 16 residues. The J segment lost 1 base and the V segment lost 1 base, leaving 3 bases of the junction unmatched. Germline lookup yields CDR1 MGHRA and CDR2 YSYEKL. CDR3 protein: CASSQVASGSYNEQFF. The CDR3 coding sequence is TGCGCCAGCAGCCAAGTTGCTAGCGGGTCCTACAATGAGCAGTTCTTC.

The CDR3 DNA reads TGCGCCAGCAGTGGACACCTTGAAGCTTTCTTT. Its translation is CASSGHLEAFF. This chain joins TRBV5-1 and TRBJ1-1, with D possibly TRBD1 on 5 matching bases. Trimming pared 5 bases from V and 7 bases from J, leaving 9 bases between. Germline lookup yields CDR1 SGHRS and CDR2 YFSETQ. CDR3 length: 11 amino acids.

The J gene is TRBJ1-2, the V gene TRBV19, with D possibly TRBD1 on 6 matching bases. Germline assignment: CDR1 LNHDA and CDR2 SQIVND (reference sequence). The CDR3 loop spans 12 amino acids. V lost 10 bases and J lost 9, with 18 bases in between. Here the CDR3 DNA reads TGTGCCACCCACGGGACATTTTTGAGCTACACCTTC. Translating gives CATHGTFLSYTF.

The CDR3 DNA is TGCGCCAGCAGCTTGGCCGCGGGAAATGGCAATGAGCAGTTCTTC. Translated: CASSLAAGNGNEQFF. The chain carries TRBV5-1 and TRBJ2-1; maybe TRBD2 (6 bases). Germline CDR1 is SGHRS and CDR2 is YFSETQ. Trimming removed 0 bases from V and 6 bases from J, with 13 bases in between. CDR3 length: 15 amino acids.

This clone was recorded a few times. The rearrangement links TRBV19 to TRBJ1-5, with D possibly TRBD1 on 6 matching bases. This CDR3 is built from 15 residues. Germline lookup yields CDR1 LNHDA and CDR2 SQIVND (reference sequence). V lost 7 bases and J lost 2, with 15 bases in between. The CDR3: CASNGGGRGNQPQHF. The CDR3 nucleotides read TGTGCCAGTAATGGGGGCGGAAGGGGCAATCAGCCCCAGCATTTT.